Listed below are T cell receptor beta chains from one sample, sequenced in a study of tumor-infiltrating lymphocytes in primary liver carcinoma. A single record per CDR3 protein comes from TCRdb applying MiXCR to the multiplex PCR reads. There are tens of thousands of distinct CDR3 sequences in the sample; 71% occur only once, and approximately 13% lies in the top ten. Source material: liver tumor tissue from sampling region 4. The receptors here all came from a woman aged 55-69 years with primary liver carcinoma and hepatitis B virus infection. Both conserved end residues are part of each CDR3. A D gene is named only where the DNA matches it firmly. Clone size is not always given. Where it is, it says once, few, many or a class for expanded clones.

j_call clone_size d_call v_call cdr3_nt cdr3_aa
TRBJ1-2 NA NA TRBV6-1 TGTGCCTGCAGTGAAGCGTGGGGATTCAACTATGGCTACACCTTC CACSEAWGFNYGYTF
TRBJ2-2 few TRBD2 TRBV29-1 TGCAGCGTGGTGACTAGCATGAACACCGGGGAGCTGTTTTTT CSVVTSMNTGELFF
TRBJ2-3 NA NA TRBV12-3/TRBV12-4 TGTGCCAGCAGTAGAGCAGATACGCAATATTTT CASSRADTQYF
TRBJ2-1 NA TRBD2 TRBV11-2 TGTGCCAGCAACTTAGTGGGAGGGCCGCTTGGGCAGTTCTTC CASNLVGGPLGQFF
TRBJ2-7 NA NA TRBV18 TGTGCCAGCTCACCGAACCCCAGCGACGAGCAGTACTTC CASSPNPSDEQYF
TRBJ2-7 NA NA TRBV5-6 TGTGCCAACAGCTTGAAGGATAGCGGCTCCTACGAGCAGTACTTC CANSLKDSGSYEQYF
TRBJ1-1 medium-sized TRBD1 TRBV11-3 TGTGCCAGCAGCCTCAGGGGGCTTATAACGGGAACGGACACTGAAGCTTTCTTT CASSLRGLITGTDTEAFF
TRBJ2-1 NA NA TRBV9 TGTGCCAGCAGCGTAGGATTACTAGGAAATGAGCAGTTCTTC CASSVGLLGNEQFF
TRBJ2-2 many NA TRBV6-6 TGTGCCAGCCTCGGGTCCAGCGGGTTAACCGGGGAGCTGTTTTTT CASLGSSGLTGELFF
TRBJ2-7 NA TRBD1 TRBV11-2 TGTGCCAGCAGCCTAGATCCCTGGACAGGGGGCGGGCAGTACTTC CASSLDPWTGGGQYF
TRBJ2-3 NA TRBD1 TRBV29-1 TGCAGCGCTGGGGACAGGATACTCACAGATACGCAGTATTTT CSAGDRILTDTQYF
TRBJ2-1 many TRBD1 TRBV10-3 TGTGCCATCAGCGCTGGGACAGGGGTTGGGAATGAGCAGTTCTTC CAISAGTGVGNEQFF
TRBJ1-2 NA NA TRBV11-2 TGTACCAACAGCTTAGATCCCTCAGGGAAGTATGACTACACCTTC CTNSLDPSGKYDYTF
TRBJ2-1 many TRBD2 TRBV7-3 TGTGCCAGCAGCTTAACCGGGACTAGCCATGAGCAGTTCTTC CASSLTGTSHEQFF
TRBJ2-3 many NA TRBV30 TGTGCCTGGAGCCGGGCAGGGGGCACAGATACGCAGTATTTT CAWSRAGGTDTQYF
TRBJ2-1 NA TRBD2 TRBV29-1 TGCAGCGTTACTAGCGGGGACACCAATGAGCAGCTCTTC CSVTSGDTNEQLF
TRBJ2-2 few TRBD2 TRBV7-8 TGTGCCAGCAGCTGGGGGAGGGGACTAGCGGGAGAGAAGACCGGGGAGCTGTTTTTT CASSWGRGLAGEKTGELFF
TRBJ2-1 NA TRBD2 TRBV29-1 TGCAACGCCCGTCAGCGGGAGGGCCGGGTTGAGCAGTTCTTC CNARQREGRVEQFF
TRBJ2-2 NA NA TRBV11-2 TGTGCCAGCACTAACGTAGCCGGGGAGCCGCTTTTT CASTNVAGEPLF
TRBJ1-5 NA NA TRBV4-1 TGTGCCAGCAGCCAAATAGGGGGGAAGTCCGATCAGCCCCAGCATTTT CASSQIGGKSDQPQHF
TRBJ1-2 NA NA TRBV28 TGTGCCAGCAGTATTCTTGGGACGGCGAACTATGGCTGCACCTTC CASSILGTANYGCTF
TRBJ1-1 NA TRBD1 TRBV6-5 TGTGCAAGCAGACGGGACAGTTCTGAAGCTTCCTTT CASRRDSSEASF
TRBJ2-2 NA TRBD1 TRBV6-2/TRBV6-3 TGTGTCAGCAGTTACTCGCCGGGACAGGGCGCCGGGGAGCTGTTTTTT CVSSYSPGQGAGELFF
TRBJ2-7 NA NA TRBV6-6 TGTACCAGCAGCTACTCGGGACGGAGGAGCTCCTACGAGCAGTACTTC CTSSYSGRRSSYEQYF
TRBJ1-6 few NA TRBV6-5 TGTACCAGCAGTTACTCTGGGAGTGTTGGATCACCCCTCCACTTC CTSSYSGSVGSPLHF
TRBJ2-5 NA NA TRBV20-1 TGCAGTGCTAGAGATCGGATCCAAGAGACCCAGTACTTC CSARDRIQETQYF
TRBJ2-7 NA NA TRBV11-2 TGTACCACCAGTTTTAATCGGGGAACCTCCTACGAGCAGTACTTC CTTSFNRGTSYEQYF
TRBJ1-2 NA NA TRBV11-2 TGTGTCAGTAGCTTAGGGGGGGCCAGTGGCGGTGGCTACACCTTC CVSSLGGASGGGYTF
TRBJ1-2 few NA TRBV19 TGTGCCAGTAGTATCCTGTATGGCTACACCTTC CASSILYGYTF
TRBJ2-1 NA NA TRBV6-1 TGTACCAGCAGGGGACTGGGACACGACTCCTACAATGAGCAATTCTTC CTSRGLGHDSYNEQFF
TRBJ2-7 NA TRBD1 TRBV11-3 TGTGCCAGCAGCTTAGAGATGGGCAGGGGACAGTACGAGCAGTACTTC CASSLEMGRGQYEQYF
TRBJ1-5 NA NA TRBV10-2 TGCTCCAGCAATGAGTCATCTAGCGATCAGCCCCAGCATTTT CSSNESSSDQPQHF
TRBJ1-1 NA NA TRBV29-1 TGCAACGTGAGCAGGGGCACTATGGGCACTGAAGCTTTCTTT CNVSRGTMGTEAFF
TRBJ2-7 NA TRBD1 TRBV11-3 TGTACCAGCAGCCCCGTGACAGGGAGCAACTACGAGCAGTACTTC CTSSPVTGSNYEQYF
TRBJ2-2 NA NA TRBV12-3/TRBV12-4 TGTGCCAGCAGTTTAGAGATGGGCGGGGAGCTGTTT CASSLEMGGELF
TRBJ2-6 NA NA TRBV5-6 TGTGTCGGACAAAGGGTTGGTGGGGCCAACGTCTTGACTTTC CVGQRVGGANVLTF
TRBJ1-3 NA NA TRBV4-2 TGTGCCAGCAGCCAAGATGAAGGGGACACTGGGAGCACCATATATTTT CASSQDEGDTGSTIYF
TRBJ2-6 once TRBD1 TRBV11-2 TGTGCCAGCAACTTAGGGGACAGGCCCGTTAGCCCTGGGGCCAACGCCCTGACTTTC CASNLGDRPVSPGANALTF
TRBJ1-1 NA NA TRBV28 TGTGCCAGCAGTCTAGGGCGCGGTGAACCTTTCTTT CASSLGRGEPFF
TRBJ2-1 many NA TRBV24-1 TGTGCCACCAGTGATTTGCAACCCGGCTCCTACAATGAGCAGTTCTTC CATSDLQPGSYNEQFF